The 28 T cell receptor beta chains below were found in one sample sequenced in a study of T cells after somatic rescue of genetic block. The table came from immunoSEQ multiplex PCR; TCRdb's copy has only in-frame clones and leaves some out. The profile shows around 52,000 clones, 90% to 96% of them singletons. What was sequenced was peripheral blood mononuclear cells (PBMCs). Source of these receptors: a child less than two years old.

The chain recombines TRBV5-1 with TRBJ2-4, with D possibly called TRBD1 or TRBD2 (5 bases each). V lost 1 base to trimming and J lost 6 bases, with 14 bases between them. The CDR3 is 15 residues long. CDR1 is SGHRS and CDR2 is YFSETQ in the germline V gene. The CDR3: CASSLYGGEGNIQYF. CDR3 sequence (DNA): TGCGCCAGCAGCTTGTATGGGGGTGAAGGAAACATTCAGTACTTC.

The chain's CDR3 is CASSLVGGSYNEQFF. The CDR3, as DNA: TGTGCCAGCAGCTTAGTGGGCGGCTCCTACAATGAGCAGTTCTTC. This chain uses TRBV11-2 with TRBJ2-1; D ambiguous. The CDR3 is 15 residues long. CDR1 SGHAT and CDR2 FQNNGV come from the germline V gene. Trimming stripped 1 base from V and 0 bases from J, with 7 bases between.

The chain uses TRBV28 and TRBJ2-7, with 15 nucleotides matching TRBD2. This CDR3 has 16 residues. Germline trimming cut 6 bases from V and 5 bases from J; bases unmatched to any gene: 8. CDR1 and CDR2 (germline): MDHEN, SYDVKM. The CDR3 here is CASSPWGLAGGHEQYF. The DNA for the CDR3 is TGTGCCAGCAGCCCGTGGGGACTAGCGGGAGGACACGAGCAGTACTTC.

The gene calls are TRBV18 and TRBJ1-2; D call uncertain. CDR1 and CDR2 (germline): KGHSH, LQKENI. CDR3 length: 14 residues. Between the trimmed V and J ends, which lost 1 base and 1 base, there was a span of 7 bases. Here the CDR3 reads CASSPRVGNYGYTF. CDR3 DNA: TGTGCCAGCTCACCACGGGTGGGTAACTATGGCTACACCTTC.

This clone was seen once. J is TRBJ2-4 and V is TRBV10-3; tentatively, D is TRBD1 (6 bases). The CDR3 has 12 amino acids. The V end was cut by 2 bases, the J end by 7 bases, with 6 bases between. CDR1 and CDR2 from the germline V gene are ENHRY and SYGVKD. CDR3 region: CAISETGNIQYF. The CDR3 DNA reads as TGTGCCATCAGTGAGACAGGGAACATTCAGTACTTC.

This chain connects TRBV4-3 to TRBJ2-3; 7 bases agree with TRBD1. This CDR3 comprises 15 residues. Germline values: CDR1 LGHNA, CDR2 YSLEER. V lost 1 base to trimming and J lost 1 base; unmatched junction nucleotides: 2. The CDR3, as DNA: TGCGCCAGCAGCCAAGTAACAGGGGGCACAGATACGCAGTATTTT. Its protein product is CASSQVTGGTDTQYF.

V usage is TRBV5-6 and J usage is TRBJ1-3, with D perhaps matching TRBD1 (5 bases). There are 14 residues in the CDR3. Per the germline V gene, CDR1 is SGHDT and CDR2 is YYEEEE. V dropped 7 bases and J dropped 4 bases, with 15 bases sitting between them. The CDR3 loop reads CASGDGWGGNTIYF. In DNA form, the CDR3 reads TGTGCCAGCGGCGACGGCTGGGGGGGAAACACCATATATTTT.

The CDR3 sequence: CAWSVQMGAYEQYF. In nucleotides, the CDR3 is TGTGCCTGGAGTGTGCAGATGGGGGCCTACGAGCAGTACTTC. The genes are TRBV30 and TRBJ2-7, with D perhaps matching TRBD1 or TRBD2 (5 bases each). Germline CDR1 GTSNPN, CDR2 SVGIG (reference sequence). The CDR3 spans 14 residues. V gave up 0 bases and J gave up 2 bases, with 11 bases separating them.

V gene TRBV28 combines with J gene TRBJ1-3, with 12 positions matching TRBD1. Trimming removed 5 bases from V and 4 bases from J; junction bases left unmatched: 6. Germline V CDR1 and CDR2: MDHEN, SYDVKM. The CDR3 has 16 residues. The CDR3 protein is CASSLGDRGRGNTIYF. CDR3 nucleotides: TGTGCCAGCAGTCTAGGGGACAGGGGGCGGGGAAACACCATATATTTT.

This clone appeared once. This chain joins TRBV7-6 and TRBJ2-2; 7 nucleotides match TRBD2. Germline lookup yields CDR1 SGHVS and CDR2 FNYEAQ. The V gene end was trimmed by 2 bases and the J gene end by 5 bases; junction bases not matched to a gene: 14. The length of the CDR3 is 18 residues. CDR3 sequence reads: CASSLSPPSGPMTGELFF. DNA of the CDR3: TGTGCCAGCAGCTTATCCCCTCCTAGCGGTCCTATGACCGGGGAGCTGTTTTTT.

The genes are TRBV29-1 and TRBJ1-1; a weak D match, TRBD1 (6 bases). Germline CDR1 SQVTM, CDR2 ANQGSEA. Between the trimmed V and J ends, which lost 5 bases and 1 base, there was a span of 8 bases. The CDR3 spans 12 residues. The CDR3 coding sequence is TGCAGCGTTTGCAGGGGGAACACTGAAGCTTTCTTT. Translation gives CSVCRGNTEAFF.

The chain is built from TRBV9 and TRBJ2-6; D ambiguous. Germline V gene lookup returns CDR1 SGDLS and CDR2 YYNGEE. The CDR3 runs 15 residues. Deletions cut 0 bases from V and 0 bases from J, with 4 bases between. CDR3 bases: TGTGCCAGCAGCGTAGACAACTCTGGGGCCAACGTCCTGACTTTC. This codes for CASSVDNSGANVLTF.

The J gene is TRBJ2-1, the V gene TRBV6-5, with 12 bases identical to TRBD2. Germline loops: CDR1 MNHEY, CDR2 SVGAGI. This CDR3 has 15 residues. The V and J ends lost 5 bases and 3 bases, in that order; junction bases with no gene match: 2. CDR3 sequence (DNA): TGTGCCAGCAGTACACTAGCGGGAGGCTACAATGAGCAGTTCTTC. Translation gives CASSTLAGGYNEQFF.

J is TRBJ1-1 and V is TRBV28, with D possibly being TRBD1 (6 bases). The V and J ends lost 5 bases and 3 bases respectively, with 16 bases between them. The CDR3 totals 15 residues. CDR1 is MDHEN and CDR2 is SYDVKM in the germline V gene. The CDR3 region has the DNA TGTGCCAGCAGTGAAGCCGGGACATGGGACACTGAAGCTTTCTTT. This codes for CASSEAGTWDTEAFF.

The chain joins TRBV7-2 to TRBJ2-7, with 7 bases aligning to TRBD2. Per germline, CDR1 SGHTA and CDR2 FQGNSA. V was clipped by 2 bases and J by 7 bases; unmatched bases: 8. This CDR3 region has 14 residues. CDR3 DNA sequence: TGTGCCAGCAGCTTACATTTGGCGGGAGAAGAGCAGTACTTC. Protein sequence: CASSLHLAGEEQYF.

The genes are TRBV6-5 and TRBJ2-7; 12 nucleotides line up with TRBD2. Trimming cost V 6 bases and J 2 bases; bases outside gene matches: 5. This CDR3 spans 15 amino acids. Germline V CDR1 and CDR2: MNHEY, SVGAGI. DNA of the CDR3: TGTGCCAGCAGCCGCCGGACTAGCGGGACCTACGAGCAGTACTTC. Its protein product is CASSRRTSGTYEQYF.

Only one count was recorded for this clone. The chain couples TRBV27 to TRBJ2-7; D may be TRBD2 (6 bases). This CDR3 is built from 14 residues. Trimming removed 3 bases at V and 5 bases at J, with 14 bases between. The V gene's germline CDR1 is MNHEY and CDR2 SMNVEV (reference sequence). CDR3 sequence (DNA): TGTGCCAGCAGTTTGGAGGGTTGGGGGAACGAGCAGTACTTC. Amino acids: CASSLEGWGNEQYF.

The gene calls are TRBV5-1 and TRBJ2-7; 8 nucleotides agree with TRBD1. The length of the CDR3 is 13 residues. V lost 5 bases and J lost 5; bases outside the gene matches: 6. CDR1 and CDR2 from the germline V gene are SGHRS and YFSETQ. CDR3 protein: CASSSDRGHEQYF. DNA for the CDR3: TGCGCCAGCAGTTCCGACAGGGGCCACGAGCAGTACTTC.

V usage is TRBV6-1 and J usage is TRBJ1-1; 8 bases map to TRBD1. This CDR3 has 13 amino acids. The germline gives CDR1 MNHNS, CDR2 SASEGT. Losses at the gene ends were 7 bases for V and 4 bases for J; bases not matched to a gene: 5. The CDR3 spells CASKRTGGTEAFF. Here the CDR3 DNA reads TGTGCCAGCAAGAGAACAGGGGGCACTGAAGCTTTCTTT.

This chain joins TRBV5-1 and TRBJ2-3, with 9 nucleotides matching TRBD2. CDR3 length: 17 residues. CDR1 SGHRS and CDR2 YFSETQ come from the germline V gene. V was clipped by 6 bases and J by 1 base; unmatched bases: 12. DNA of the CDR3: TGCGCCAGCAATTGGGGCTCTAGCGGGACGGGCACAGATACGCAGTATTTT. Protein product: CASNWGSSGTGTDTQYF.

The chain carries TRBV5-4 and TRBJ1-5; unclear D gene. This CDR3 spans 12 amino acids. The germline V and J ends were trimmed by 4 bases and 2 bases, with 4 bases remaining between them. Germline values: CDR1 SGHNT, CDR2 YYREEE (reference sequence). The CDR3 nucleotides are TGTGCCAGCAGCAGGGGCAATCAGCCCCAGCATTTT. Its protein is CASSRGNQPQHF.

V is TRBV7-9 and J is TRBJ2-1; TRBD1 matches 11 bases. With V trimmed by 1 base and J by 2 bases, 7 bases remained unmatched. CDR1 is SEHNR and CDR2 is FQNEAQ in the germline V gene (reference sequence). The CDR3 totals 18 residues. The CDR3 spells CASSLGTGGGRAYNEQFF. The DNA of the CDR3 is TGTGCCAGCAGCTTAGGGACAGGGGGCGGGAGGGCCTACAATGAGCAGTTCTTC.

The chain couples TRBV7-9 to TRBJ2-7, with TRBD2 matching 11 bases. Per the germline V gene, CDR1 is SEHNR and CDR2 is FQNEAQ (reference sequence). This CDR3 has 16 amino acids. V shed 5 bases, J shed 3 bases, and the junction held 9 bases outside the gene matches. This chain's CDR3 is CASSPGTSGNLYEQYF. The CDR3, as DNA: TGTGCCAGCAGCCCAGGGACTAGCGGAAACCTCTACGAGCAGTACTTC.

DNA for the CDR3: TGCGCCAGCAGCTTGGCGGGATGGGGCAATCAGCCCCAGCATTTT. Translating gives CASSLAGWGNQPQHF. V usage is TRBV5-1 and J usage is TRBJ1-5; D is unclear. Per the germline V gene, CDR1 is SGHRS and CDR2 is YFSETQ. The V end lost 0 bases, the J end lost 2 bases, and 9 bases lay between the germline ends. The CDR3 loop spans 15 amino acids.

This chain uses TRBV5-1 with TRBJ2-2; 7 nucleotides align to TRBD2. V dropped 1 base and J dropped 7; count of bases not matched to a gene: 7. CDR1 and CDR2 (germline): SGHRS, YFSETQ. The CDR3 loop spans 15 amino acids. The DNA of the CDR3 is TGCGCCAGCAGCTTGTCCGGGAGGAGGGACGGGGAGCTGTTTTTT. Its translation is CASSLSGRRDGELFF.

This chain's CDR3 is CASSLGWDRGHNEQFF. The CDR3 bases are TGTGCCAGCAGCTTGGGTTGGGACAGGGGGCACAATGAGCAGTTCTTC. The J gene is TRBJ2-1, the V gene TRBV5-6, with 12 bases that match TRBD1. The germline CDR1 and CDR2 sequences are SGHDT and YYEEEE. The CDR3 is 16 amino acids. Trimming at V came to 0 bases and at J to 5 bases, leaving 3 bases not matched to a gene.

The genes are TRBV6-1 and TRBJ2-5, with TRBD2 matching over 7 bases. Germline CDR1 reads MNHNS; CDR2 reads SASEGT. V was pared by 3 bases and J by 4 bases, with 8 bases of the junction left unmatched. This CDR3 contains 15 residues. The DNA of the CDR3 is TGTGCCAGCAGTGAGTTTTTTTGGGGGGGAGAGACCCAGTACTTC. Translation: CASSEFFWGGETQYF.

V usage is TRBV19 and J usage is TRBJ2-1; D assignment may be TRBD1 or TRBD2 (5 bases each). The CDR3 loop spans 13 amino acids. Trimming took off 0 bases at V and 6 bases at J, with 6 bases between the two ends. Germline assignment: CDR1 LNHDA and CDR2 SQIVND (reference sequence). CDR3 in DNA: TGTGCCAGTAGTATAGATGGGGGCAATGAGCAGTTCTTC. Translating it yields CASSIDGGNEQFF.